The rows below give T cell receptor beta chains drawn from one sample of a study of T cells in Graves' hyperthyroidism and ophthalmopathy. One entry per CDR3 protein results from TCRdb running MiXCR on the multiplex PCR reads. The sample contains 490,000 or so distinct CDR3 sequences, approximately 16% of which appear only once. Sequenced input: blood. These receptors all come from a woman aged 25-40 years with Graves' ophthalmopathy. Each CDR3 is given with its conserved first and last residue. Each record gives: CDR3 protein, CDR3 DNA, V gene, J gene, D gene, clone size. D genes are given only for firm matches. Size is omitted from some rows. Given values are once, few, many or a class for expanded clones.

CDR3 protein: CASSQGNREPPQYF; CDR3 DNA: TGTGCCAGCAGCCAAGGTAACCGCGAGCCGCCACAGTACTTC; V gene: TRBV14; J gene: TRBJ2-5; D gene: -; clone size: -
CDR3 protein: CASSQEFEGGNEQFF; CDR3 DNA: TGCGCCAGCAGCCAAGAATTTGAGGGGGGCAATGAGCAGTTCTTC; V gene: TRBV4-3; J gene: TRBJ2-1; D gene: -; clone size: -
CDR3 protein: CASSLISREVPYEQYF; CDR3 DNA: TGTGCCAGCAGCTTAATCTCGCGGGAGGTGCCCTACGAGCAGTACTTC; V gene: TRBV7-3; J gene: TRBJ2-7; D gene: TRBD2; clone size: many
CDR3 protein: CASRKRRDQETQYF; CDR3 DNA: TGTGCCAGCAGAAAGCGTCGTGATCAAGAGACCCAGTACTTC; V gene: TRBV7-2; J gene: TRBJ2-5; D gene: -; clone size: few
CDR3 protein: CASSLEVTGWTTFF; CDR3 DNA: TGTGCCAGCAGCTTAGAGGTGACAGGGTGGACTACTTTCTTT; V gene: TRBV11-2; J gene: TRBJ1-1; D gene: TRBD1; clone size: many
CDR3 protein: CASSLEVLNNRNQPQHF; CDR3 DNA: TGTGCCAGCAGCTTAGAGGTCCTAAACAATCGCAATCAGCCCCAGCATTTT; V gene: TRBV7-8; J gene: TRBJ1-5; D gene: -; clone size: many
CDR3 protein: CASSYPPTGSDGYTF; CDR3 DNA: TGTGCCAGCAGTTACCCCCCTACAGGGTCCGATGGCTACACCTTC; V gene: TRBV6-2/TRBV6-3; J gene: TRBJ1-2; D gene: -; clone size: many
CDR3 protein: CASSQGTKRGEQFF; CDR3 DNA: TGCGCCAGCAGCCAAGGCACCAAACGGGGTGAGCAGTTCTTC; V gene: TRBV4-1; J gene: TRBJ2-1; D gene: -; clone size: few
CDR3 protein: CASSPSQGVNQPQHF; CDR3 DNA: TGTGCCAGCTCACCTAGCCAGGGAGTCAATCAGCCCCAGCATTTT; V gene: TRBV18; J gene: TRBJ1-5; D gene: -; clone size: many
CDR3 protein: CASSLEASGGTQYF; CDR3 DNA: TGTGCCAGCAGTTTAGAGGCTAGCGGAGGGACCCAGTACTTC; V gene: TRBV12-3/TRBV12-4; J gene: TRBJ2-5; D gene: TRBD2; clone size: -